This is a list of T cell receptor beta chains from one sample in a study of long-term antiretroviral therapy in people with HIV. Produced via immunoSEQ multiplex PCR; TCRdb's table is partial and in-frame only. Of tens of thousands of clones in the sample, less than 80% are singletons; the top ten hold about 10%. The source material was unsorted PBMCs, sampled 1.1 years before starting antiretroviral therapy. The receptors stem from a woman between 35 and 50 years old with HIV. The CDR3 runs from the conserved cysteine through the conserved F or W. Fields, in order: D gene, CDR3 length, V gene, J gene, clone size, CDR3 DNA, CDR3 protein. D genes are given only for firm matches. Clone size appears in some rows only: once, few, many, or a class for an expanded clone.

TRBD2	18	TRBV7-8	TRBJ2-2	NA	TGTGCCAGCAGCTTTGGACTAGCGGGGATCGCGAACACCGGGGAGCTGTTTTTT	CASSFGLAGIANTGELFF
NA	13	TRBV11-3	TRBJ2-4	NA	TGTGCCAGCAGCCTAGGGGTCTCCGGCATTCAGTACTTC	CASSLGVSGIQYF
TRBD1	15	TRBV11-2	TRBJ2-7	NA	TGTGCCAGCACCTTACAGGGGATCTTACCCTACGAGCAGTACTTC	CASTLQGILPYEQYF
NA	12	TRBV18	TRBJ1-2	few	TGTGCCAGCTCACCACCCGGGGATGGCTACACCTTC	CASSPPGDGYTF
NA	12	TRBV28	TRBJ1-5	few	TGTGCCACCCAGCTATCGTTTCAGCCCCAGCATTTT	CATQLSFQPQHF
TRBD2	14	TRBV30	TRBJ2-7	NA	TGTGCCTGGAGGTTGGCGGGGGGCTCCTACGAGCAGTACTTC	CAWRLAGGSYEQYF
NA	15	TRBV10-3	TRBJ1-2	NA	TGTGCCATCAGTCGACAGGCACCTTCTAACTATGGCTACACCTTC	CAISRQAPSNYGYTF
NA	14	TRBV10-3	TRBJ1-2	NA	TGTGCCATCAGTGTTCAGGATGGGAACTATGGCTACACCTTC	CAISVQDGNYGYTF
NA	12	TRBV6-1	TRBJ2-7	NA	TGTGCCAGCTCAAGGAGCTCCTACGAGCAGTACTTC	CASSRSSYEQYF
NA	14	TRBV19	TRBJ1-5	NA	TGTGCCAGTAGTATAAAAGGGAGCAATCAGCCCCAGCATTTT	CASSIKGSNQPQHF
NA	14	TRBV7-2	TRBJ1-2	NA	TGTGCCAGCAGCCTGAGACAGGAAAACTATGGCTACACCTTC	CASSLRQENYGYTF
TRBD1	12	TRBV2	TRBJ1-1	NA	TGTGCCAGCAGGGAAGACAGGGTCCCAGCTTTCTTT	CASREDRVPAFF
TRBD1	16	TRBV9	TRBJ1-4	NA	TGTGCCAGCAGCCCGGACAGGATGAATACTAATGAAAAACTGTTTTTT	CASSPDRMNTNEKLFF
NA	13	TRBV10-3	TRBJ1-4	NA	TGTGCCATCAGTGAGGTGAGAAATGAAAAACTGTTTTTT	CAISEVRNEKLFF
NA	17	TRBV27	TRBJ1-5	NA	TGTGCCAGCAGCTCCGACCTTTACAGCTCGGTCAATCAGCCCCAGCATTTT	CASSSDLYSSVNQPQHF
TRBD2	16	TRBV5-1	TRBJ2-5	few	TGCGCCAGCAGCCCCTCCGGGACTAGCGGGAGAGAGACCCAGTACTTC	CASSPSGTSGRETQYF
NA	16	TRBV7-9	TRBJ2-7	NA	TGTGCCAGCAGCTTATCCCGGGGCACCCTTTCCTACGAGCAGTACTTC	CASSLSRGTLSYEQYF
TRBD1	15	TRBV25-1	TRBJ2-7	NA	TGTGCCAGCAGTGTATTCCGACAGGGCTACAACGAGCAGTACTTC	CASSVFRQGYNEQYF
NA	15	TRBV25-1	TRBJ2-7	NA	TGTGCCAGCAGTGAAAATAGTCGGCAGGCCTACGAGCAGTACTTC	CASSENSRQAYEQYF
NA	15	TRBV27	TRBJ1-2	NA	TGTGCCAGCAGTCCGCAGGGCGGGGGGAACTATGGCTACACCTTC	CASSPQGGGNYGYTF
NA	14	TRBV7-9	TRBJ2-7	few	TGTGCCAGCAGCTCTAGGGGCGAGACCTACGAGCAGTACTTC	CASSSRGETYEQYF
NA	12	TRBV5-8	TRBJ1-4	NA	TGTGCCAGCAGCTTAGACGGTGAAAAACTGTTTTTT	CASSLDGEKLFF
TRBD1	15	TRBV7-9	TRBJ2-7	few	TGTGCCAGCAGCTTATTCCCAGACAGGGACTACGAGCAGTACTTC	CASSLFPDRDYEQYF
NA	13	TRBV29-1	TRBJ1-1	NA	TGCAGCGTTGGACGGATATTGAACACTGAAGCTTTCTTT	CSVGRILNTEAFF
NA	14	TRBV18	TRBJ1-1	NA	TGTGCCAGCTCACCATCAGGGGCGAACACTGAAGCTTTCTTT	CASSPSGANTEAFF
TRBD1	15	TRBV7-9	TRBJ1-5	NA	TGTGCCAGCAGCCTGGGACAGGGGGCGCTTCAGCCCCAGCATTTT	CASSLGQGALQPQHF
NA	14	TRBV27	TRBJ1-1	NA	TGTGCCAGCAGTTTAGCCCGAGGGGACACTGAAGCTTTCTTT	CASSLARGDTEAFF
TRBD2	14	TRBV11-3	TRBJ2-3	NA	TGTGCCAGCAGCAAAAGGACTAGCGCAGATACGCAGTATTTT	CASSKRTSADTQYF
TRBD1	12	TRBV29-1	TRBJ1-5	NA	TGCAGCGTTGGACAGGGGAATCAGCCCCAGCATTTT	CSVGQGNQPQHF
NA	14	TRBV27	TRBJ1-6	NA	TGTGCCAGCGGAATGGACGGGAATAATTCACCCCTCCACTTT	CASGMDGNNSPLHF
TRBD2	16	TRBV18	TRBJ2-3	NA	TGTGCCAGCTCACCTCCGGGACTAGGGAGCACAGATACGCAGTATTTT	CASSPPGLGSTDTQYF
NA	14	TRBV2	TRBJ1-2	few	TGTGCCAGCAAGTCTGTAAGAGCTAACTATGGCTACACCTTC	CASKSVRANYGYTF
NA	15	TRBV19	TRBJ1-6	NA	TGTGCCAGTAGTTTTCAGGGAGGGGGGAATTCACCCCTCCACTTT	CASSFQGGGNSPLHF
TRBD2	13	TRBV7-9	TRBJ2-7	NA	TGTGCCAGCAGCGGAGCGGGACCCTACGAGCAGTACTTC	CASSGAGPYEQYF
NA	14	TRBV7-2	TRBJ2-7	NA	TGTGCCAGCAGCTTTGACAGCACCTCCTACGAGCAGTACTTC	CASSFDSTSYEQYF
NA	12	TRBV27	TRBJ2-7	NA	TGTGCCAGCCAGCGAGTCCCTTACGAGCAGTACTTC	CASQRVPYEQYF
NA	13	TRBV7-9	TRBJ2-7	once	TGTGCCAGCAGCTTAGGGACCCCCTACGAGCAGTACTTC	CASSLGTPYEQYF
NA	13	TRBV9	TRBJ2-5	NA	TGTGCCAGCAGCGGATCTCCCCAAGAGACCCAGTACTTC	CASSGSPQETQYF
NA	13	TRBV30	TRBJ1-2	NA	TGTGCCTGGAGTCCGGACGGCAACTATGGCTACACCTTC	CAWSPDGNYGYTF
TRBD2	16	TRBV6-1	TRBJ2-2	NA	TGTGCCAGCAGTGAAGAGGTAGCGGGGGGGTCCGGGGAGCTGTTTTTT	CASSEEVAGGSGELFF
TRBD2	13	TRBV30	TRBJ2-7	NA	TGTGCCTGGAGGACTAGCGGATCCTACGAGCAGTACTTC	CAWRTSGSYEQYF
NA	16	TRBV6-6	TRBJ2-1	NA	TGTGCCAGCAGTTACGGACTGCCCGATTTCTACAATGAGCAGTTCTTC	CASSYGLPDFYNEQFF
TRBD1	14	TRBV5-1	TRBJ2-3	NA	TGCGCCAGCAATCCGGGACAGCCACAAGATACGCAGTATTTT	CASNPGQPQDTQYF
NA	11	TRBV20-1	TRBJ2-7	NA	TGCAGTGTGAGGACCCCCTACGAGCAGTACTTC	CSVRTPYEQYF
NA	15	TRBV7-8	TRBJ2-6	NA	TGTGCCAGCAGCTTAGACAGGTTTGGGGCCAACGTCCTGACTTTC	CASSLDRFGANVLTF
NA	16	TRBV5-4	TRBJ1-2	NA	TGTGCCAGCAGCTTGGGGCAGCCCGGGCCTAACTATGGCTACACCTTC	CASSLGQPGPNYGYTF
NA	15	TRBV4-1	TRBJ1-3	few	TGCGCCAGTTGTAGGGGGAGAATGTCTGGAAACACCATATATTTT	CASCRGRMSGNTIYF
TRBD1	17	TRBV28	TRBJ1-5	NA	TGTGCCAGCAGTTTCGGGGACAGTGTATATAGCAATCAGCCCCAGCATTTT	CASSFGDSVYSNQPQHF
NA	13	TRBV7-9	TRBJ1-1	NA	TGTGCCAGCAGCTCAGACAGGACGGGTGAAGCTTTCTTT	CASSSDRTGEAFF